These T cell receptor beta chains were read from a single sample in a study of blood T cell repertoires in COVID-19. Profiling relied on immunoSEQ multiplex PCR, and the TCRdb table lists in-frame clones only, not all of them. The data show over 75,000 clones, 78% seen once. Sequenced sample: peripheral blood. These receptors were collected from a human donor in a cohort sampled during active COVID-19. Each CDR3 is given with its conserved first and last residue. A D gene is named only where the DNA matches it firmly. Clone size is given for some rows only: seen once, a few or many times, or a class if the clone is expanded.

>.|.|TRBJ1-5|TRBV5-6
CASSLGQSNQPQHF
TGTGCCAGCAGCTTAGGACAGTCCAATCAGCCCCAGCATTTT
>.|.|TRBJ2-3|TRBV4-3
CASSQDRASFSDTQYF
TGCGCCAGCAGCCAAGATAGGGCTAGCTTCTCAGATACGCAGTATTTT
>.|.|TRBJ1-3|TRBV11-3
CASSLDGRTISGNTIYF
TGTGCCAGCAGCTTAGACGGGCGGACAATCTCTGGAAACACCATATATTTT
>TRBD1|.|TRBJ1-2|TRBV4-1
CASSLRTGDIYGYTF
TGCGCCAGCAGCCTAAGGACAGGGGACATCTATGGCTACACCTTC
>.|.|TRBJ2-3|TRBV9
CASTPGGSLADTQYF
TGTGCCAGCACTCCAGGTGGCTCTCTCGCAGATACGCAGTATTTT
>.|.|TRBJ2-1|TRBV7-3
CASSAGQSYNEQFF
TGTGCCAGCAGCGCGGGGCAAAGCTACAATGAGCAGTTCTTC
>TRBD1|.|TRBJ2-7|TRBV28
CASLGRTGSYEQYF
TGTGCCAGCCTAGGGCGGACAGGGTCCTACGAGCAGTACTTC
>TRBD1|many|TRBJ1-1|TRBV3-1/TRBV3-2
CASSQPTGAMNTEAFF
TGTGCCAGCAGCCAGCCGACAGGGGCAATGAACACTGAAGCTTTCTTT
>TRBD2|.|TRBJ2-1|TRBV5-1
CASRPAGGNNEQFF
TGCGCCAGCAGACCAGCGGGAGGAAACAATGAGCAGTTCTTC
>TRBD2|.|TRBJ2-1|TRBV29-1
CSVGTTSRNEQFF
TGCAGCGTCGGGACTACGTCTCGTAATGAGCAGTTCTTC
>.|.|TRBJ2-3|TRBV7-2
CASSLAATDTQYF
TGTGCCAGCAGCTTAGCGGCAACAGATACGCAGTATTTT
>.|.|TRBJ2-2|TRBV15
CATSSSGELFF
TGTGCCACCAGCAGCTCGGGGGAGCTGTTTTTT
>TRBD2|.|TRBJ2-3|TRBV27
CASSLYTSGTLPDTQYF
TGTGCCAGCAGTTTATATACTAGCGGGACCCTCCCTGATACGCAGTATTTT
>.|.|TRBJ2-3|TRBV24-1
CATSDFVGGTTDTQYF
TGTGCCACCAGTGATTTCGTGGGGGGAACCACAGATACGCAGTATTTT
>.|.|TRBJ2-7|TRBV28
CASSPLEVSSYEQYF
TGTGCCAGCAGTCCCCTAGAAGTGAGCTCCTACGAGCAGTACTTC
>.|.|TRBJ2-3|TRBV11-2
CASSLDEWRLETDTQYF
TGTGCCAGCAGCTTAGATGAATGGAGACTAGAGACAGATACGCAGTATTTT
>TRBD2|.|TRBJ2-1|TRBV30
CAWSGGSGVYNEQFF
TGTGCCTGGAGTGGTGGTAGCGGGGTCTACAATGAGCAGTTCTTC
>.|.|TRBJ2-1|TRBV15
CATSRETPRLMDEQFF
TGTGCCACCAGCAGAGAGACTCCTCGGTTGATGGATGAGCAGTTCTTC
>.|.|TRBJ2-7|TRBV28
CASIRQGGGEQYF
TGTGCCAGCATACGCCAGGGGGGCGGCGAGCAGTACTTC
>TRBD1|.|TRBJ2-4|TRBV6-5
CASSRTGDHSIQYF
TGTGCCAGCAGTCGGACAGGAGATCATAGCATTCAGTACTTC
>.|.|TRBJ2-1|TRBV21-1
CASSKREQVGWDEQFF
TGTGCCAGCAGCAAAAGAGAACAGGTGGGATGGGATGAGCAGTTCTTC
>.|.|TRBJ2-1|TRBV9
CASSVAGLGEQFF
TGTGCCAGCAGCGTAGCGGGGTTAGGTGAGCAGTTCTTC
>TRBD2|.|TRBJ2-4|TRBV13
CASSPGLADSLAKNIQYF
TGTGCCAGCAGCCCGGGACTAGCGGATAGCTTAGCCAAAAACATTCAGTACTTC
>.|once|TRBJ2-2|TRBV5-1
CASSPEQYTGELFF
TGCGCCAGCAGCCCGGAGCAGTACACCGGGGAGCTGTTTTTT
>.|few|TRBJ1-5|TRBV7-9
CASSQTGYNQPQHF
TGTGCCAGCAGCCAAACAGGGTACAATCAGCCCCAGCATTTT
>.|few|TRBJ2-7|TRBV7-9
CASSSTEGTAEQYF
TGTGCCAGCAGCTCGACGGAGGGGACTGCGGAGCAGTACTTC
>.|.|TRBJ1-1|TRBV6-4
CASRTGGAGTEAFF
TGTGCCAGCAGGACTGGGGGCGCAGGGACTGAAGCTTTCTTT
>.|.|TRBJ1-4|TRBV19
CASNVGEKLFF
TGTGCCAGTAATGTCGGTGAAAAACTGTTTTTT
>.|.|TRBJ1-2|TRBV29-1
CSAEGGPNYGYTF
TGCAGCGCCGAGGGAGGGCCCAACTATGGCTACACCTTC
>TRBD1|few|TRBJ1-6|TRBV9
CASSVGGDSLHF
TGTGCCAGCAGCGTAGGAGGGGACAGTCTCCACTTT
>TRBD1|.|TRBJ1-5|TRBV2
CASREGQVSNQPQHF
TGTGCCAGCAGGGAAGGACAGGTTAGCAATCAGCCCCAGCATTTT
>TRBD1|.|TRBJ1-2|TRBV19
CASSIYSGTELSYTF
TGTGCCAGTAGTATTTATTCCGGGACAGAGCTAAGCTACACCTTC
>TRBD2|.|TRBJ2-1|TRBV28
CASSLESGSSYNEQFF
TGTGCCAGCAGTTTGGAAAGCGGGAGCTCCTACAATGAGCAGTTCTTC
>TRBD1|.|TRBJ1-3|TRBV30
CAWSPDRASGNTIYF
TGTGCCTGGAGTCCTGACAGGGCCTCCGGAAACACCATATATTTT
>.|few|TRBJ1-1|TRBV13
CASSSGAEAFF
TGTGCCAGCAGCTCCGGGGCTGAAGCTTTCTTT
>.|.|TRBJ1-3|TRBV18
CASSRGGYSGNTIYF
TGTGCCAGCTCACGGGGGGGCTACTCTGGAAACACCATATATTTT
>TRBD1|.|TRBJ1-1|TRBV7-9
CASSSRTGAAVFSEAFF
TGTGCCAGCAGCTCCCGGACAGGGGCCGCTGTATTCTCTGAAGCTTTCTTT
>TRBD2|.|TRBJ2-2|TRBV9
CASSVGGTSGSNGELFF
TGTGCCAGCAGCGTAGGTGGGACTAGCGGGAGTAACGGGGAGCTGTTTTTT
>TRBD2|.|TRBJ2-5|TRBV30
CAWREGLGFGETQYF
TGTGCCTGGAGGGAGGGACTAGGGTTCGGAGAGACCCAGTACTTC
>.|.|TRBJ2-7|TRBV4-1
CASSQDLWGGHTDEQYF
TGCGCCAGCAGCCAAGATCTTTGGGGGGGGCATACGGACGAGCAGTACTTC